This is a list of T cell receptor beta chains from one sample in a study of blood T cell repertoires in COVID-19. Sequencing was performed with immunoSEQ multiplex PCR; in TCRdb, only in-frame clones are kept and a portion is missing. The data show roughly 150,000 clones, approximately 85% seen once. Sequences were obtained from peripheral blood. These receptors originate from a woman aged 45-65 years with COVID-19, enrolled during active disease. The CDR3 runs from the conserved cysteine through the conserved F or W. Each record gives: clone size, D gene, V gene, J gene, CDR3 DNA, CDR3 protein. D genes are given only for firm matches. Clone size is shown for a subset of rows, as once, few, many or a class of expanded clone.

>-|TRBD1|TRBV28|TRBJ2-4
TGTGCCAGCACCAATACCCCACAGGGGCTAGCCAAAAACATTCAGTACTTC
CASTNTPQGLAKNIQYF
>once|-|TRBV12-3/TRBV12-4|TRBJ1-4
TGTGCCAGCAGTTGGAGTGAAAAACTGTTTTTT
CASSWSEKLFF
>-|-|TRBV7-3|TRBJ2-1
TGTGCCAGCAGCTTATCCGAGACTAGGGGCCATGATGAGCAGTTCTTC
CASSLSETRGHDEQFF
>-|-|TRBV10-3|TRBJ2-2
TGTGCCATCAGTGGCGGCGGGGTGACCGGGGAGCTGTTTTTT
CAISGGGVTGELFF
>-|-|TRBV5-1|TRBJ1-6
TGCGCCAGCAGCTTGGGCGACAGTCCTCTCGGGGGGAATTCACCCCTCCACTTT
CASSLGDSPLGGNSPLHF
>once|TRBD2|TRBV9|TRBJ2-5
TGTGCCAGCAGCGTAGTGAGACTAGCTTTAGGAGAGACCCAGTACTTC
CASSVVRLALGETQYF
>-|TRBD1|TRBV18|TRBJ2-5
TGTGCCAGCTCCCCGGGACAGATGCAAGAGACCCAGTACTTC
CASSPGQMQETQYF
>-|TRBD1|TRBV7-9|TRBJ2-3
TGTGCCAGCAAGCCCGACAGGGGTCTCACAGATACGCAGTATTTT
CASKPDRGLTDTQYF
>once|-|TRBV7-7|TRBJ2-5
TGTGCCAGCAGCGCAGGACTAGGGGGAGGGGAGACCCAGTACTTC
CASSAGLGGGETQYF
>-|-|TRBV6-6|TRBJ1-5
TGTGCCAGCAGTTACTTCGGGGAAAGCAATCAGCCCCAGCATTTT
CASSYFGESNQPQHF
>-|-|TRBV29-1|TRBJ2-7
TGCAGCGTGACCCGGGACACGCAACCCTACGAGCAGTACTTC
CSVTRDTQPYEQYF
>once|-|TRBV29-1|TRBJ1-2
TGCAGCGTTGACTTGCCAGACTATGGCTACACCTTC
CSVDLPDYGYTF
>-|-|TRBV7-8|TRBJ1-5
TGTGCCAGTAATCCGCAGGGGAGGGCTCAGCCCCAGCATTTT
CASNPQGRAQPQHF
>-|TRBD2|TRBV7-9|TRBJ2-3
TGTGCCAGCAGCTCCGTAGCGGGGGGGCCTATGGTGACAGATACGCAGTATTTT
CASSSVAGGPMVTDTQYF
>-|TRBD1|TRBV3-1/TRBV3-2|TRBJ2-2
TGTGCCAGCAAGCAGGACAGGGGTTTGAACACCGGGGAGCTGTTTTTT
CASKQDRGLNTGELFF
>-|TRBD1|TRBV7-9|TRBJ1-2
TGTGCCAGCAGCAATCGACAGGGGGATGGCTACACCTTC
CASSNRQGDGYTF
>-|-|TRBV25-1|TRBJ1-4
TGTGCCAGCAGTGACCCCCGGGCAGGGTACAATGAAAAACTGTTTTTT
CASSDPRAGYNEKLFF
>-|-|TRBV15|TRBJ1-4
TGTGCCACCAGCAGAGCACGCCAGGGTAATGAAAAACTGTTTTTT
CATSRARQGNEKLFF
>-|TRBD1|TRBV30|TRBJ2-1
TGTGCCTCTTACCACCGGGACAGGGTCTTCAATGAGCAGTTCTTC
CASYHRDRVFNEQFF
>-|-|TRBV25-1|TRBJ1-4
TGTGCCAGCAGTAAGACAGAGAATGAAAAACTGTTTTTT
CASSKTENEKLFF
>once|-|TRBV3-1/TRBV3-2|TRBJ2-1
TGTGCCAGCAGCCACACCGACACGAGCTCCTACAATGAGCAGTTCTTC
CASSHTDTSSYNEQFF
>-|TRBD1|TRBV18|TRBJ1-3
TGTGCCAGCTCACCAGGGGGACAGTTTGGAAACACCATATATTTT
CASSPGGQFGNTIYF
>-|-|TRBV19|TRBJ1-5
TGTGCCAGCACGGACATGCAAGGGCAGCCCCAGCATTTT
CASTDMQGQPQHF
>few|-|TRBV2|TRBJ1-4
TGTGCCAGCAGTGAACAGGCACTAGCAACTAATGAAAAACTGTTTTTT
CASSEQALATNEKLFF
>-|-|TRBV5-6|TRBJ2-7
TGTGCCAGCAGTTTACAAGGGGCCGAAGGGATTTACGAGCAGTACTTC
CASSLQGAEGIYEQYF
>-|-|TRBV28|TRBJ1-4
TGTGCCAGCAGTTTAGGGCCCGGGGCAACTAATGAAAAACTGTTTTTT
CASSLGPGATNEKLFF
>-|TRBD2|TRBV28|TRBJ2-1
TGTGCCAGCAGTTGGACTAGCGTGAATGAGCAGTTCTTC
CASSWTSVNEQFF
>-|TRBD1|TRBV7-7|TRBJ2-5
TGTGCCAGCAGCCAGGGACAGGGGGCGGGTGAGACCCAGTACTTC
CASSQGQGAGETQYF
>few|-|TRBV6-5|TRBJ1-1
TGTGCCAGCAGTTACTCGAGGCGATCGAACACTGAAGCTTTCTTT
CASSYSRRSNTEAFF
>-|TRBD2|TRBV6-4|TRBJ2-1
TGTGCCAGCAGTGCGGCGGGGGGGACTGAGCAGTTCTTC
CASSAAGGTEQFF
>-|TRBD2|TRBV2|TRBJ2-1
TGTGCCAGCACCCCGACTAGCGGGGGAACCTTTTCCTACAATGAGCAGTTCTTC
CASTPTSGGTFSYNEQFF
>-|TRBD2|TRBV6-5|TRBJ2-7
TGTGCCAGCAGTTACTCGGGTAGCGGGGCCTACGAGCAGTACTTC
CASSYSGSGAYEQYF
>-|-|TRBV7-2|TRBJ2-1
TGTGCCAGCAGCTTATTCCTAAATGAGCAGTTCTTC
CASSLFLNEQFF